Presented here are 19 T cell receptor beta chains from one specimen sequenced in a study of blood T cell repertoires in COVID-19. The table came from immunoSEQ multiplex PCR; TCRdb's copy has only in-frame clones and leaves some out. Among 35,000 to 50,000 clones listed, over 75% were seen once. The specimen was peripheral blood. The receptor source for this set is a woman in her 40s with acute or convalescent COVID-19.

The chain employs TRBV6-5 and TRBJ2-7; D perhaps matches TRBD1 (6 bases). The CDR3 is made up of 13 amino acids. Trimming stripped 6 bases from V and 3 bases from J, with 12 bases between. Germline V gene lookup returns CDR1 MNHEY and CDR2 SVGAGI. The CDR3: CASSGPDSYEQYF. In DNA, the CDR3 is TGTGCCAGCAGCGGGCCGGACAGCTACGAGCAGTACTTC.

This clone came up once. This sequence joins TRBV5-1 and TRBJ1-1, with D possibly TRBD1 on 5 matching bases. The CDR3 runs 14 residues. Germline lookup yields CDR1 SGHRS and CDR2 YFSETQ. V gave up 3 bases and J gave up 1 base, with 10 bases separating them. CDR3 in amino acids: CASSSAGGNTEAFF. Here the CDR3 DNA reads TGCGCCAGCAGCTCGGCGGGGGGGAACACTGAAGCTTTCTTT.

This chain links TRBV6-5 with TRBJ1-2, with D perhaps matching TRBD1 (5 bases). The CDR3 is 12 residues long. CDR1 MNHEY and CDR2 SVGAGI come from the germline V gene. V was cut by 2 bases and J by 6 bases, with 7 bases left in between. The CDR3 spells CASSYGGNGYTF. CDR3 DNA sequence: TGTGCCAGCAGTTACGGGGGGAATGGCTACACCTTC.

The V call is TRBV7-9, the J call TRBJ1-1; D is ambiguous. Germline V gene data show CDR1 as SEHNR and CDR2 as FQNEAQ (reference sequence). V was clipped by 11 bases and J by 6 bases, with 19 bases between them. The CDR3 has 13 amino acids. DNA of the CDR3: TGTGCCGGCACTTCCCTTGTACGCGCTGAAGCTTTCTTT. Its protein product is CAGTSLVRAEAFF. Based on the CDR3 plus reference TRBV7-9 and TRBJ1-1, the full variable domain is DTGVSQNPRHKITKRGQNVTFRCDPISEHNRLYWYRQTLGQGPEFLTYFQNEAQLEKSRLLSDRFSAERPKGSFSTLEIQRTEQGDSAMYLCAGTSLVRAEAFFGQGTRLTVV.

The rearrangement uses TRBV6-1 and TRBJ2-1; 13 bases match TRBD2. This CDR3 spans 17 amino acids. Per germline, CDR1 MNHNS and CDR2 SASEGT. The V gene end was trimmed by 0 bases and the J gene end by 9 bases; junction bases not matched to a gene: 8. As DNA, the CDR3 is TGTGCCAGCAGTGAAGCGGCAGGACTAGCGGGAGAGGTTGAGCAGTTCTTC. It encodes CASSEAAGLAGEVEQFF.

CDR3 nucleotide sequence: TGTGCCACCAGCCAAAACAGGGCCACTGAAGCTTTCTTT. It translates to CATSQNRATEAFF. The chain links TRBV15 to TRBJ1-1; D is perhaps TRBD1 (6 bases). CDR3 length: 13 residues. Trimming stripped 5 bases from V and 4 bases from J, with 11 bases between. The germline CDR1 and CDR2 sequences are LNHNV and YYDKDF (reference sequence). Filled out from reference TRBV15 and TRBJ1-1, the complete variable domain reads DAMVIQNPRYQVTQFGKPVTLSCSQTLNHNVMYWYQQKSSQAPKLLFHYYDKDFNNEADTPDNFQSRRPNTSFCFLDIRSPGLGDTAMYLCATSQNRATEAFFGQGTRLTVV.

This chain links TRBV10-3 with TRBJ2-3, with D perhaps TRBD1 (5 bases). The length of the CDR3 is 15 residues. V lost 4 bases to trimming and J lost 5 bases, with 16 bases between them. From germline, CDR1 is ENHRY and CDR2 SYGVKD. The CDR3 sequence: CAISVRQPPQDTQYF. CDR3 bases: TGTGCCATCAGTGTTCGACAGCCCCCCCAAGATACGCAGTATTTT.

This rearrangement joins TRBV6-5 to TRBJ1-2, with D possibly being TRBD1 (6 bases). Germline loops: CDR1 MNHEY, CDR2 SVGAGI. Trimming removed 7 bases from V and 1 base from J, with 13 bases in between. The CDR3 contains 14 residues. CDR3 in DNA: TGTGCCAGCACCCCCATAGGGGGTAACTATGGCTACACCTTC. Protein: CASTPIGGNYGYTF.

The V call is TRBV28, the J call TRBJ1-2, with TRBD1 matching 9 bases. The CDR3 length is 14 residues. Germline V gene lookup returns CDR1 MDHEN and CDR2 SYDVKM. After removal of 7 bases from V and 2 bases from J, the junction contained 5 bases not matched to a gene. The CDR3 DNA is TGTGCCAGCACAAAGGACAGGGGAAACTATGGCTACACCTTC. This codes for CASTKDRGNYGYTF.

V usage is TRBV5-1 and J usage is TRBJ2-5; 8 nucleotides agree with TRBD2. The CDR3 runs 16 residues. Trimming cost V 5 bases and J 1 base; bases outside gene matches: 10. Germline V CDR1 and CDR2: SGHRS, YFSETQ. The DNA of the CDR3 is TGCGCCAGCAGTCGTCAGGAACTAGCGGCCCAAGAGACCCAGTACTTC. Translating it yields CASSRQELAAQETQYF.

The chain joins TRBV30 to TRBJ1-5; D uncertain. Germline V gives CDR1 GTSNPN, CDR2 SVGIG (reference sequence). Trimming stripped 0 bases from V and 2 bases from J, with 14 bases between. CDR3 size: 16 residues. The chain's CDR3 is CAWSVRYGEGNQPQHF. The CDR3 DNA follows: TGTGCCTGGAGTGTACGATATGGGGAGGGCAATCAGCCCCAGCATTTT. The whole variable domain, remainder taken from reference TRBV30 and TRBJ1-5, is SQTIHQWPATLVQPVGSPLSLECTVEGTSNPNLYWYRQAAGRGLQLLFYSVGIGQISSEVPQNLSASRPQDRQFILSSKKLLLSDSGFYLCAWSVRYGEGNQPQHFGDGTRLSIL.

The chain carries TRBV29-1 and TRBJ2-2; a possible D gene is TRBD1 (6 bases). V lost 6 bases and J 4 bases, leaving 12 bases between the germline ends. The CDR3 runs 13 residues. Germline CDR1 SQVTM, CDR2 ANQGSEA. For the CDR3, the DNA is TGCAGCGTAATTAGGACAGTCACCGGGGAGCTGTTTTTT. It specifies CSVIRTVTGELFF.

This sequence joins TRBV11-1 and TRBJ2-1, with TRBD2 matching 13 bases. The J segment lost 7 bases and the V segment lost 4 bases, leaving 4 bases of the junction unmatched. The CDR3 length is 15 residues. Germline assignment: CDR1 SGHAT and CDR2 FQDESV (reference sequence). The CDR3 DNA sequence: TGTGCCAGCAGCTGGACTAGCGGGAGAGGGAATGAGCAGTTCTTC. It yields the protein CASSWTSGRGNEQFF.

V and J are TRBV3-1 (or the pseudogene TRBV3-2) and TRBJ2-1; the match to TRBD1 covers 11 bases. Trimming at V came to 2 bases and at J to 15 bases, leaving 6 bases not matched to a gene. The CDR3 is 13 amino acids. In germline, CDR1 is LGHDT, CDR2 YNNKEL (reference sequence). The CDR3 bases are TGTGCCAGCAGCCAATCCAGGACAGGGGGCAGGTTCTTC. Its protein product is CASSQSRTGGRFF.

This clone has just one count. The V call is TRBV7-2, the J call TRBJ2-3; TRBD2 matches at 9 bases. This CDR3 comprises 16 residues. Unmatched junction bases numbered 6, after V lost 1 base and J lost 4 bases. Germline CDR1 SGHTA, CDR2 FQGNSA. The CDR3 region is CASSLGSSGRSDTQYF. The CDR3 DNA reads TGTGCCAGCAGCTTAGGGAGTAGCGGGAGATCAGATACGCAGTATTTT.

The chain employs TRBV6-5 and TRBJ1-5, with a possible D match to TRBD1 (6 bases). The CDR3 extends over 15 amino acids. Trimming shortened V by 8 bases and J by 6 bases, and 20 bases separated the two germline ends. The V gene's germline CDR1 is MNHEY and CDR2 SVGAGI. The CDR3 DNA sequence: TGTGCCAGCGCGACCGAGTGGGGGCTGGCTCAGCCCCAGCATTTT. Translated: CASATEWGLAQPQHF.

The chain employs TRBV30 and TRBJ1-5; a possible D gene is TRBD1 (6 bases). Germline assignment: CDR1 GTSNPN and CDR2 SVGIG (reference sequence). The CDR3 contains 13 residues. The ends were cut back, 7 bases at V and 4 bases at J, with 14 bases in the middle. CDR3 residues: CALSGQTNQPQHF. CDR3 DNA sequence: TGTGCCTTATCCGGACAGACAAATCAGCCCCAGCATTTT.

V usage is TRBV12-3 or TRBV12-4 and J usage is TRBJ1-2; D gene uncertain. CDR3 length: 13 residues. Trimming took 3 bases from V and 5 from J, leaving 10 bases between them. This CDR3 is CASSFQDFYGYTF. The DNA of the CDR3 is TGTGCCAGCAGTTTCCAGGATTTTTATGGCTACACCTTC.

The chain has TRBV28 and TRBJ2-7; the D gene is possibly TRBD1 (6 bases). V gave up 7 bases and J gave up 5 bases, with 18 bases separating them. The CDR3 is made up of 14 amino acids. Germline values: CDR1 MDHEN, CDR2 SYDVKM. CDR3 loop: CASNNRARGHEQYF. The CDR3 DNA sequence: TGTGCCAGCAATAATAGGGCCAGGGGCCACGAGCAGTACTTC.